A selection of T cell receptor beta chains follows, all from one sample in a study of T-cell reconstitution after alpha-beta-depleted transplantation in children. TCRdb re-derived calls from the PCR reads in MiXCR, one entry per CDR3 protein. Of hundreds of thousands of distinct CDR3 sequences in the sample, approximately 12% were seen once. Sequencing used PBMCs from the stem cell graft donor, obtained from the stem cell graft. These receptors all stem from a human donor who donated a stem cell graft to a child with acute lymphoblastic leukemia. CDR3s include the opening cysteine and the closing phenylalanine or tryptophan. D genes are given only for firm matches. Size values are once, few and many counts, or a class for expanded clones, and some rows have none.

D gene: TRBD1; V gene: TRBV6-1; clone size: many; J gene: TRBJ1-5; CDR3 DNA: TGTGCCAGCAGTCCCCGGACAGGGGTCAATCAGCCCCAGCATTTT; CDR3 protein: CASSPRTGVNQPQHF
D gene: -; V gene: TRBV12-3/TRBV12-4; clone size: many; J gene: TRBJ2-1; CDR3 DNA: TGTGCCAGCATCCTTTCTCACAGACAAACCTTTAATGAGCAGTTCTTC; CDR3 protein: CASILSHRQTFNEQFF
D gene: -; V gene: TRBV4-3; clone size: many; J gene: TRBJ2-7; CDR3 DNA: TGCGCCAGCAGCCCTGGGGGGGCTGAGTACGAGCAGTACTTC; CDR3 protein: CASSPGGAEYEQYF
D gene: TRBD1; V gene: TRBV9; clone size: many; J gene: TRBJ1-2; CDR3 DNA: TGTGCCAGCAGCGTCGGACAGGGAAACTATGGCTACACCTTC; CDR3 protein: CASSVGQGNYGYTF
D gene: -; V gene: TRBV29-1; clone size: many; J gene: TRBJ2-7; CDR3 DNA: TGCAGCGTTTCAGACAGGATCTCCTACGAGCAGTACTTC; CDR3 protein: CSVSDRISYEQYF
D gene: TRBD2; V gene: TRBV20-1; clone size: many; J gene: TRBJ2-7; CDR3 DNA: TGCAGTGCTAGCGGGACTAGCGGGGGCATCGGGCACGAGCAGTACTTC; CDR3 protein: CSASGTSGGIGHEQYF
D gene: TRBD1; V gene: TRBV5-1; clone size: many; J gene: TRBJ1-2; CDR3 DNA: TGCGCCAGCAGCTTAGGGACAGAGATTGCTAACTATGGCTACACCTTC; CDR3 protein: CASSLGTEIANYGYTF
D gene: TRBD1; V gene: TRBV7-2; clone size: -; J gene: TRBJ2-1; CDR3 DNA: TGTGCCAGCAGTTCCGGGACAGGGAGGTACAATGAGCAGTTCTTC; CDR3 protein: CASSSGTGRYNEQFF
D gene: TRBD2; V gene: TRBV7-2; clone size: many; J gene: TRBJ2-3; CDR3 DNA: TGTGCCAGCAGCTCACAAGGACTAGCGGGAGATACGCAGTATTTT; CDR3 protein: CASSSQGLAGDTQYF
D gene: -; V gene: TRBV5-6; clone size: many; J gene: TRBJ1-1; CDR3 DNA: TGTGCCAGCAGCTCGCAGGACACTGAAGCTTTCTTT; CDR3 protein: CASSSQDTEAFF
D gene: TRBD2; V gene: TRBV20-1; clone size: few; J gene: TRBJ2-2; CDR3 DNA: TGCAGTGCTCGACTAGCGGGGACGGACACCGGGGAGCTGTTTTTT; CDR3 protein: CSARLAGTDTGELFF
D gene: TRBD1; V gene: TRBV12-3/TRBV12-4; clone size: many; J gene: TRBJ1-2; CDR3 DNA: TGTGCCAGCAGTCTCCCCTCCAGGGGGGGCTCCTATGGCTACACCTTC; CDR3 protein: CASSLPSRGGSYGYTF
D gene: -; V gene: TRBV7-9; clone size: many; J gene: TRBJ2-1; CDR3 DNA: TGTGCCAGCAGATCGAACTGGAATGAGCAGTTCTTC; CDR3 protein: CASRSNWNEQFF
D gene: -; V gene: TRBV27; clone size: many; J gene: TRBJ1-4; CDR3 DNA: TGTGCCAGCAGGAGGGGGGCGGTTGGGGAAAAACTGTTTTTT; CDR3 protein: CASRRGAVGEKLFF
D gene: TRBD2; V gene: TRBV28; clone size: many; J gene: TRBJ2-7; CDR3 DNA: TGTGCCAGCAGTTTATTTCGGTCTAGCGGGAGTTCCTACGAGCAGTACTTC; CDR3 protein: CASSLFRSSGSSYEQYF
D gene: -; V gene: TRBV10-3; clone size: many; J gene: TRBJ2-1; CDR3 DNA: TGTGCCATCAGTGACAGGGCGAATGAGCAGTTCTTC; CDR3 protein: CAISDRANEQFF
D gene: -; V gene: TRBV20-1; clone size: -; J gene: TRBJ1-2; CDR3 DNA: TGCAGTTCCGGGTCCCGGGACGGAGGGAACTATGGCTACACCTTC; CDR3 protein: CSSGSRDGGNYGYTF
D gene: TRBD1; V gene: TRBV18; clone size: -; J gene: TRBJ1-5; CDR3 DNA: TGTGCCAGCTCAGTACAGGGGGGAGGTCAGCCCCAGCATTTT; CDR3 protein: CASSVQGGGQPQHF
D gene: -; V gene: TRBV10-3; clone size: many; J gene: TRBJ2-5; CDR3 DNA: TGTGCCATCAGAGGCAGTGAAGAGACCCAGTACTTC; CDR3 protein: CAIRGSEETQYF
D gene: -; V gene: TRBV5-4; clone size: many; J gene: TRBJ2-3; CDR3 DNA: TGTGCCAGCAGGGATCGACGGGACCTACCATCAGATACGCAGTATTTT; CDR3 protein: CASRDRRDLPSDTQYF
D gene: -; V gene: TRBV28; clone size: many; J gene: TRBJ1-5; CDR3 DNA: TGTGCCAGCAGTTTAGGGGTTGGTCAGCCCCAGCATTTT; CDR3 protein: CASSLGVGQPQHF
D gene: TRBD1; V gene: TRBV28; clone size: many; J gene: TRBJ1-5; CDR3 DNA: TGTGCCAGCAGTTCCCGACAGGGGCATCAGCCCCAGCATTTT; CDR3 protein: CASSSRQGHQPQHF
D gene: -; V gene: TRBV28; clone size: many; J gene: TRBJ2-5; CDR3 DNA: TGTGCCAGCAGTTTGTCACGACTCCAAGAGACCCAGTACTTC; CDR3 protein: CASSLSRLQETQYF
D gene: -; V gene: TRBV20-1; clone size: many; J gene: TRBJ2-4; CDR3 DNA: TGCAGTGCTAGGTTGGGGTATGCCAAAAACATTCAGTACTTC; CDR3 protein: CSARLGYAKNIQYF
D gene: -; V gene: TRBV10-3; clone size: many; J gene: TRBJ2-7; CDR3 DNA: TGTGCCACCGCGGCCGGGGTGGGTTACTCCTACGAGCAGTACTTC; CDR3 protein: CATAAGVGYSYEQYF
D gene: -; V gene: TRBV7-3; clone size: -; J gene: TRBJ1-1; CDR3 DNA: TGTGCCAGCAGCCTCCGGGGGGGGGGCGCGGACACTGAAGCTTTCTTT; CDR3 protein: CASSLRGGGADTEAFF
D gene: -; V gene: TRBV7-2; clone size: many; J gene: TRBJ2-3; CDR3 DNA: TGTGCCAGCAGCTTAAGACTAGATACGCAGTATTTT; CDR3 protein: CASSLRLDTQYF
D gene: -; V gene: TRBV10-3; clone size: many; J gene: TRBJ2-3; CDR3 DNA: TGTGCCATCAGTGACTTTGACAGCGGGCACACAGATACGCAGTATTTT; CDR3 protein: CAISDFDSGHTDTQYF
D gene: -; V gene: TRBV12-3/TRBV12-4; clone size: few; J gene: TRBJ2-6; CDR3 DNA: TGTGCCAGCAGTTTATCGGTGCTCTCTGGGGCCAACGTCCTGACTTTC; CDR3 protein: CASSLSVLSGANVLTF